This T cell receptor beta chain was identified during a study of T-cell reconstitution after alpha-beta-depleted transplantation in children. The CDR3 runs 14 residues. Trimming pared 0 bases from V and 3 bases from J, leaving 10 bases between. Per germline, CDR1 DFQATT and CDR2 SNEGSKA (reference sequence). For TCRbeta, the library was prepared with unique molecular identifiers. TCRdb re-analysed the PCR reads in MiXCR, keeping a single row per CDR3 protein. The sample lists roughly 350,000 distinct CDR3 sequences, under 13% occurring once. This clonotype was picked up a small number of times. This clonotype was sampled from a human donor who donated a stem cell graft to a child with acute lymphoblastic leukemia. The chain links TRBV20-1 to TRBJ2-3; TRBD2 is a possible D gene (5 bases). The material sequenced was PBMCs from the stem cell graft donor, taken from the stem cell graft. CDR3 nucleotide sequence: TGCAGTGCTAGAGACGGGGTTTGGACAGATACGCAGTATTTT. Protein: CSARDGVWTDTQYF.